The 22 T cell receptor beta chains given below trace back to one sample, sequenced in a study of blood T cell repertoires in COVID-19. Sequencing used immunoSEQ multiplex PCR; TCRdb keeps in-frame clones, though not all of them. The sample records about 110,000 clones, roughly four fifths being singletons. The sequenced sample consisted of peripheral blood. The receptors were gathered from a woman aged 60-70 years with acute or convalescent COVID-19.

The rearrangement links TRBV20-1 to TRBJ1-4; maybe TRBD1 (5 bases). Per the germline V gene, CDR1 is DFQATT and CDR2 is SNEGSKA (reference sequence). The V end lost 7 bases, the J end lost 5 bases, and 8 bases lay between the germline ends. The CDR3 has 11 residues. In DNA form, the CDR3 reads TGCAGTGGGGCAGGGAATGAAAAACTGTTTTTT. It yields the protein CSGAGNEKLFF.

The rearrangement uses TRBV20-1 and TRBJ1-5; D gene unclear. The CDR3 spans 11 residues. CDR1 DFQATT and CDR2 SNEGSKA come from the germline V gene (reference sequence). The V end was cut by 6 bases, the J end by 11 bases, with 14 bases between. The CDR3 sequence is CSAEKSRTQHF. Written as DNA, the CDR3 is TGCAGTGCCGAGAAATCGCGAACCCAGCATTTT.

This chain joins TRBV19 and TRBJ2-1, with a weak D call TRBD2 (6 bases). V was clipped by 1 base and J by 1 base, with 8 bases between them. This CDR3 has 15 amino acids. CDR1 LNHDA and CDR2 SQIVND come from the germline V gene (reference sequence). As DNA, the CDR3 is TGTGCCAGTAGTATAGCGGGGACTTCCTACAATGAGCAGTTCTTC. Encoded protein: CASSIAGTSYNEQFF. Full variable domain (outside the CDR3, taken from reference TRBV19 and TRBJ2-1): DGGITQSPKYLFRKEGQNVTLSCEQNLNHDAMYWYRQDPGQGLRLIYYSQIVNDFQKGDIAEGYSVSREKKESFPLTVTSAQKNPTAFYLCASSIAGTSYNEQFFGPGTRLTVL.

The V and J genes are TRBV5-1 and TRBJ2-6, with 8 bases that match TRBD1. The V and J ends lost 4 bases and 2 bases, in that order; junction bases with no gene match: 2. CDR1 and CDR2 (germline): SGHRS, YFSETQ. This CDR3 comprises 15 residues. DNA of the CDR3: TGCGCCAGCAGCCCGACAGGGGCTGGGGCCAACGTCCTGACTTTC. This sequence encodes CASSPTGAGANVLTF.

The rearrangement joins TRBV4-3 to TRBJ2-2; tentatively, D is TRBD1 (6 bases). Germline CDR1 reads LGHNA; CDR2 reads YSLEER. CDR3 length: 19 residues. V was clipped by 4 bases and J by 0 bases, with 21 bases between them. CDR3 sequence reads: CASSPRGYRVGANTGELFF. DNA for the CDR3: TGCGCCAGCAGCCCCCGAGGGTACAGGGTGGGCGCGAACACCGGGGAGCTGTTTTTT.

The J gene is TRBJ1-2, the V gene TRBV4-2; D remains ambiguous. This CDR3 is built from 11 residues. Per germline, CDR1 LGHNA and CDR2 YNFKEQ. The V end was cut by 8 bases, the J end by 5 bases, with 9 bases between. The CDR3 nucleotides are TGTGCCAGCGGAACAGCTTATGGCTACACCTTC. Protein product: CASGTAYGYTF.

The rearrangement uses TRBV19 and TRBJ1-1, with 8 bases lining up with TRBD1. Trimming removed 6 bases from V and 0 bases from J; junction bases left unmatched: 6. Germline V gives CDR1 LNHDA, CDR2 SQIVND (reference sequence). The length of the CDR3 is 15 residues. This CDR3 is CASSTRTGLNTEAFF. In DNA, the CDR3 is TGTGCCAGTAGCACAAGGACAGGGTTGAACACTGAAGCTTTCTTT.

The CDR3 loop is CASSQERGNGNQPQHF. CDR3 sequence (DNA): TGTGCCAGCAGCCAAGAACGAGGGAATGGCAATCAGCCCCAGCATTTT. The rearrangement uses TRBV4-2 and TRBJ1-5; no definite D call. Germline values: CDR1 LGHNA, CDR2 YNFKEQ. CDR3 length equals 16 residues. V lost 0 bases, J lost 2 bases, and 11 bases lay in between.

The rearrangement links TRBV2 to TRBJ2-3; possible D gene TRBD1, 7 bases. V was trimmed by 4 bases and J by 2 bases, leaving 10 bases between them. Per the germline V gene, CDR1 is SNHLY and CDR2 is FYNNEI. CDR3 length: 14 amino acids. CDR3 sequence: CASSVRGVTDTQYF. CDR3 coding DNA: TGTGCCAGCAGTGTCAGGGGGGTCACAGATACGCAGTATTTT.

The chain is built from TRBV5-6 and TRBJ2-2; 8 bases are shared with TRBD1. The trim removed 4 bases at V and 3 bases at J, leaving 5 bases unmatched. The CDR3 length is 15 residues. Germline CDR1 SGHDT, CDR2 YYEEEE. CDR3 sequence (DNA): TGTGCCAGCAGCCTGGACAGGGCATACACCGGGGAGCTGTTTTTT. Protein sequence: CASSLDRAYTGELFF.

The chain is built from TRBV7-3 and TRBJ1-5, with 7 nucleotides matching TRBD1. This CDR3 comprises 13 residues. The V segment lost 5 bases and the J segment 6 bases; nucleotides outside the gene matches: 4. Germline assignment: CDR1 SGHTA and CDR2 FQGTGA. The DNA of the CDR3 is TGTGCCAGCAGCGTAGACAGGGTTCAGCCCCAGCATTTT. This codes for CASSVDRVQPQHF.

This clone appeared a single time. The rearrangement links TRBV7-3 to TRBJ1-2; 8 bases are shared with TRBD1. Trimming took 5 bases from V and 8 from J; bases not matched to a gene: 7. The CDR3 loop spans 13 amino acids. The V gene's germline CDR1 is SGHTA and CDR2 FQGTGA. The CDR3 protein is CASSPNRGRGYTF. In DNA, the CDR3 is TGTGCCAGCAGCCCGAACAGGGGGAGAGGCTACACCTTC.

This clone has more than one count but fewer than ten. The chain combines TRBV18 with TRBJ1-2; 7 bases align to TRBD1. Germline assignment: CDR1 KGHSH and CDR2 LQKENI. V trimming: 6 bases; J trimming: 2 bases; junction bases outside the gene matches: 9. The CDR3 extends over 15 amino acids. CDR3: CASSTYRGLNYGYTF. Here the CDR3 DNA reads TGTGCCAGCTCGACTTACAGGGGTCTAAACTATGGCTACACCTTC.

The rearrangement uses TRBV7-2 and TRBJ1-2, with a tentative D call TRBD1 (5 bases). Germline CDR1 and CDR2: SGHTA and FQGNSA. CDR3 size: 13 residues. Trimming stripped 7 bases from V and 6 bases from J, with 15 bases between. CDR3 protein: CASTLMGLDGYTF. As DNA, the CDR3 is TGTGCCAGCACCCTTATGGGGCTCGATGGCTACACCTTC. Full variable domain (rest looked up from reference TRBV7-2 and TRBJ1-2): GAGVSQSPSNKVTEKGKDVELRCDPISGHTALYWYRQSLGQGLEFLIYFQGNSAPDKSGLPSDRFSAERTGGSVSTLTIQRTQQEDSAVYLCASTLMGLDGYTFGSGTRLTVV.

This chain joins TRBV6-6 and TRBJ1-2; 8 nucleotides align to TRBD1. Per the germline V gene, CDR1 is MNHNY and CDR2 is SVGAGI (reference sequence). The CDR3 totals 15 residues. V shed 6 bases, J shed 4 bases, and the junction held 10 bases outside the gene matches. CDR3 sequence (DNA): TGTGCCAGCAGCCTCCAGGGGGCTGGTGGCTATGGCTACACCTTC. Translation: CASSLQGAGGYGYTF.

The genes are TRBV2 and TRBJ2-1; 8 nucleotides match TRBD2. Germline trimming cut 10 bases from V and 5 bases from J; bases unmatched to any gene: 13. CDR3 length: 15 residues. CDR1 is SNHLY and CDR2 is FYNNEI in the germline V gene. This CDR3 reads CAIQKGGGTHNEQFF. In DNA, the CDR3 is TGTGCCATCCAAAAAGGCGGGGGGACCCACAATGAGCAGTTCTTC.

V is TRBV18 and J is TRBJ1-4, with 9 nucleotides matching TRBD1. V lost 5 bases, J lost 8 bases, and 6 bases stayed unmatched. CDR3 length: 14 residues. The germline gives CDR1 KGHSH, CDR2 LQKENI. CDR3 sequence reads: CASSTGTGNEKLFF. For the CDR3, the DNA is TGTGCCAGCTCAACCGGGACAGGGAACGAAAAACTGTTTTTT.

The chain links TRBV28 to TRBJ1-2; D unclear. Trimming cost V 7 bases and J 4 bases, with 7 bases left between them. Germline V gene lookup returns CDR1 MDHEN and CDR2 SYDVKM. The CDR3 totals 11 residues. The CDR3 sequence: CASISFYGYTF. CDR3 coding DNA: TGTGCCAGCATCTCCTTCTATGGCTACACCTTC.

The chain combines TRBV5-1 with TRBJ1-5; D unresolved. CDR1 and CDR2 (germline): SGHRS, YFSETQ. With 0 bases removed from V and 3 bases from J, the gap between germline ends came to 28 bases. The length of the CDR3 is 21 residues. The DNA for the CDR3 is TGCGCCAGCAGCTTGGCGAAATCCTCCCGGCGGGCCCCCGGGTACAATCAGCCCCAGCATTTT. This codes for CASSLAKSSRRAPGYNQPQHF.

V and J are TRBV11-1 and TRBJ2-7, with 8 bases lining up with TRBD2. Germline CDR1 reads SGHAT; CDR2 reads FQDESV (reference sequence). Trimming cost V 2 bases and J 12 bases; bases outside gene matches: 6. The CDR3 extends over 12 amino acids. The chain's CDR3 is CASSLPGLAPYF. CDR3 bases: TGTGCCAGCAGCTTACCAGGACTAGCTCCGTACTTC.

The chain has TRBV6-5 and TRBJ1-3; maybe TRBD1 (5 bases). Germline values: CDR1 MNHEY, CDR2 SVGAGI. V was pared by 7 bases and J by 2 bases, with 15 bases between. The CDR3 is 15 residues long. CDR3 sequence reads: CASTEQGRPGNTIYF. CDR3 DNA sequence: TGTGCCAGCACAGAGCAGGGCAGGCCTGGAAACACCATATATTTT.

The gene calls are TRBV25-1 and TRBJ1-1, with unresolved D. The CDR3 has 12 amino acids. CDR1 is MGHDK and CDR2 is SYGVNS in the germline V gene. The V and J ends lost 1 base and 6 bases respectively, with 6 bases between them. CDR3 sequence reads: CASSEWEAEAFF. CDR3 DNA sequence: TGTGCCAGCAGTGAATGGGAGGCTGAAGCTTTCTTT.